The 27 T cell receptor beta chains below come from one sample, sequenced in a study of Tregs in tolerant kidney transplant recipients. TCRdb's table, derived via immunoSEQ multiplex PCR, lists solely in-frame clones and lacks some. Found here are fewer than 100,000 clones, around 93% of them singletons; the top ten hold 0.3% to 0.4%. This sample comprised Tregs from blood, obtained before the transplant. Receptors were obtained from a human donor who received a combined kidney and bone marrow transplant.

The V call is TRBV5-1, the J call TRBJ2-5; D gene ambiguous. The V gene's germline CDR1 is SGHRS and CDR2 YFSETQ. The CDR3 runs to 14 residues. V lost 0 bases to trimming and J lost 5 bases, with 11 bases between them. The CDR3 protein is CASSLASSGETQYF. CDR3 DNA sequence: TGCGCCAGCAGCTTGGCCTCGAGTGGGGAGACCCAGTACTTC.

The chain links TRBV5-1 to TRBJ2-3; 8 bases are shared with TRBD2. J gave up 5 bases and V 8 bases, and 1 base lay outside the gene matches. The length of the CDR3 is 11 residues. Germline CDR1 and CDR2: SGHRS and YFSETQ. CDR3 residues: CASTSGDTQYF. In DNA, the CDR3 is TGCGCCAGTACTAGCGGAGATACGCAGTATTTT.

The chain recombines TRBV7-9 with TRBJ1-6, with 10 bases matching TRBD1. The CDR3 runs to 16 residues. The germline gives CDR1 SEHNR, CDR2 FQNEAQ (reference sequence). The junction had 6 bases not matched to a gene; V was cut back by 4 bases and J by 6 bases. The CDR3 spells CASSSLRTGGNSPLHF. The CDR3, as DNA: TGTGCCAGCAGCTCGTTACGGACAGGGGGTAATTCACCCCTCCACTTT.

This chain connects TRBV7-9 to TRBJ1-5; 9 bases line up with TRBD1. V dropped 2 bases and J dropped 3; count of bases not matched to a gene: 11. The CDR3 sequence is 18 residues long. Germline V gene sequence: CDR1 SEHNR, CDR2 FQNEAQ (reference sequence). DNA for the CDR3: TGTGCCAGCAGCTTAACCGGGACAGGGAATTGGGACAATCAGCCCCAGCATTTT. Translated, it gives CASSLTGTGNWDNQPQHF.

The chain combines TRBV19 with TRBJ2-1, with 8 positions matching TRBD2. The CDR3 contains 13 residues. V lost 6 bases and J lost 8; bases outside the gene matches: 6. Germline V gene data show CDR1 as LNHDA and CDR2 as SQIVND (reference sequence). The CDR3 here is CASSVVAGYEQFF. CDR3 in DNA: TGTGCCAGTAGCGTGGTAGCGGGATATGAGCAGTTCTTC.

J is TRBJ1-3 and V is TRBV28; no reliable D call. This CDR3 comprises 15 residues. Trimming took off 6 bases at V and 0 bases at J, with 12 bases between the two ends. The germline V gene encodes CDR1 MDHEN and CDR2 SYDVKM. DNA of the CDR3: TGTGCCAGCAGCCCGCCCGCCCCCTCTGGAAACACCATATATTTT. This codes for CASSPPAPSGNTIYF.

This clone was observed a few times. The chain has TRBV6-5 and TRBJ2-7; no firm D call. The germline V gene has CDR1 MNHEY and CDR2 SVGAGI. V was pared by 10 bases and J by 0 bases, with 16 bases between. The CDR3 sequence is 14 residues long. The DNA of the CDR3 is TGTGCCACCGCTGACCACTCAAGCTCCTACGAGCAGTACTTC. Translating gives CATADHSSSYEQYF.

Here the CDR3 reads CAISLRGSNTGELFF. The CDR3 DNA is TGTGCCATCAGTCTTAGGGGCTCGAACACCGGGGAGCTGTTTTTT. The J gene is TRBJ2-2, the V gene TRBV10-3; D may be TRBD1 (5 bases). The V and J ends lost 5 bases and 0 bases respectively, with 10 bases between them. CDR1 and CDR2 from the germline V gene are ENHRY and SYGVKD. The CDR3 is made up of 15 amino acids.

This clone was detected only once. This chain uses TRBV6-1 with TRBJ1-4; TRBD1 agrees at 8 bases. The germline gives CDR1 MNHNS, CDR2 SASEGT. Trimming cost V 3 bases and J 2 bases; bases outside gene matches: 11. This CDR3 comprises 18 residues. For the CDR3, the DNA is TGTGCCAGCAGTGAGACAGGGGAGTGGATGAGGACTAATGAAAAACTGTTTTTT. Its protein is CASSETGEWMRTNEKLFF.

The genes are TRBV30 and TRBJ1-4; D remains unclear. Trimming left V 1 base short and J 7 bases short, with 4 bases between. The CDR3 is made up of 11 amino acids. The germline gives CDR1 GTSNPN, CDR2 SVGIG (reference sequence). As DNA, the CDR3 is TGTGCCTGGAGTGAGACTGAAAAACTGTTTTTT. Protein: CAWSETEKLFF.

V and J are TRBV30 and TRBJ2-5; D gene uncertain. Germline V gene lookup returns CDR1 GTSNPN and CDR2 SVGIG (reference sequence). V lost 3 bases and J lost 5, with 13 bases in between. The CDR3 loop spans 13 amino acids. CDR3 nucleotide sequence: TGTGCCTGGAGGGCTGGCAGCACGGAGACCCAGTACTTC. It encodes CAWRAGSTETQYF.

The chain is built from TRBV30 and TRBJ1-1; D uncertain. CDR1 and CDR2 (germline): GTSNPN, SVGIG (reference sequence). The CDR3 has 11 amino acids. The V end lost 4 bases, the J end lost 0 bases, and 3 bases lay between the germline ends. CDR3 DNA: TGTGCCTGGAACATGAACACTGAAGCTTTCTTT. Its protein product is CAWNMNTEAFF.

The rearrangement uses TRBV5-8 and TRBJ2-2, with D maybe TRBD1 (6 bases). Deletions cut 2 bases from V and 4 bases from J, with 9 bases between. Germline lookup yields CDR1 SGHTS and CDR2 YDEGEE. This CDR3 has 14 amino acids. CDR3 protein: CASSFIGGTGELFF. In DNA, the CDR3 is TGTGCCAGCAGCTTTATAGGGGGCACCGGGGAGCTGTTTTTT.

The V and J genes are TRBV4-2 and TRBJ2-7, with D perhaps TRBD2 (7 bases). Trimming pared 0 bases from V and 0 bases from J, leaving 15 bases between. The CDR3 spans 17 residues. Germline V lookup: CDR1 LGHNA, CDR2 YNFKEQ. The CDR3 DNA reads as TGTGCCAGCAGCCAAGAAGGGGGGGGAAGGAGCTCCTACGAGCAGTACTTC. Amino acid sequence: CASSQEGGGRSSYEQYF.

The V and J genes are TRBV5-6 and TRBJ1-2; 7 nucleotides agree with TRBD1. The germline gives CDR1 SGHDT, CDR2 YYEEEE. Trimming cost V 5 bases and J 7 bases; bases outside gene matches: 8. This CDR3 has 13 amino acids. The CDR3 region has the DNA TGTGCCAGCAGAGTGACAGGGATCACTGGCTACACCTTC. It yields the protein CASRVTGITGYTF.

The chain joins TRBV9 to TRBJ2-2; no reliable D call. The CDR3 totals 14 residues. Trimming pared 4 bases from V and 0 bases from J, leaving 7 bases between. CDR1 is SGDLS, CDR2 YYNGEE, per germline. The DNA of the CDR3 is TGTGCCAGCAGCCTCACCGCGAACACCGGGGAGCTGTTTTTT. It yields the protein CASSLTANTGELFF.

As to this clone: An end of the junction does not agree with germline; a read error may underlie this. The chain uses TRBV29-1 and TRBJ2-2; 9 bases are a match to TRBD2. The CDR3 consists of 15 residues. Germline CDR1 is SQVTM and CDR2 is ANQGSEA. The DNA of the CDR3 is TGCAGCGTTGAACGACCTTTGGGGGGTAGCGGGGGGCTGTTTTTT. It encodes CSVERPLGGSGGLFF.

This chain links TRBV6-1 with TRBJ1-1; D remains unclear. V shed 1 base and J shed 6 bases, with 3 bases lying between them. The CDR3 covers 11 residues. Looked up from germline, CDR1 is MNHNS and CDR2 is SASEGT. The CDR3 here is CASSEESEAFF. DNA of the CDR3: TGTGCCAGCAGTGAAGAGTCTGAAGCTTTCTTT.

This chain links TRBV18 with TRBJ2-7; D is undetermined. Germline V lookup: CDR1 KGHSH, CDR2 LQKENI. The CDR3 is made up of 14 amino acids. V was pared by 3 bases and J by 2 bases, with 11 bases between. The CDR3, as DNA: TGTGCCAGCTCACCGTCAGCTGTACCCTACGAGCAGTACTTC. It encodes CASSPSAVPYEQYF. Together with reference TRBV18 and TRBJ2-7, the CDR3 gives the full variable domain: NAGVMQNPRHLVRRRGQEARLRCSPMKGHSHVYWYRQLPEEGLKFMVYLQKENIIDESGMPKERFSAEFPKEGPSILRIQQVVRGDSAAYFCASSPSAVPYEQYFGPGTRLTVT.

This chain links TRBV10-1 with TRBJ2-7; a possible D gene is TRBD1 (5 bases). Germline assignment: CDR1 WNHNN and CDR2 SYGVQD (reference sequence). V gave up 11 bases and J gave up 3 bases, with 20 bases separating them. The CDR3 contains 14 residues. The CDR3 region is CAGHPPGHIYEQYF. In nucleotides, the CDR3 is TGCGCCGGCCATCCTCCCGGACACATCTACGAGCAGTACTTC.

Details on this clone: The same CDR3 can be traced to other DNA sequences in this sample. The chain recombines TRBV4-1 with TRBJ1-2, with 8 positions matching TRBD1. After removal of 2 bases from V and 8 bases from J, the junction contained 16 bases not matched to a gene. Germline loops: CDR1 MGHRA, CDR2 YSYEKL. There are 17 residues in the CDR3. CDR3: CASSQSTSGGRGRGYTF. The CDR3, as DNA: TGCGCCAGCAGCCAATCTACCTCAGGGGGCCGGGGGAGAGGCTACACCTTC.

The V and J genes are TRBV1 and TRBJ1-5. TRBV1 is classified as a pseudogene. The CDR3 totals 15 residues. The CDR3 DNA follows: TGCACCAGCAGCCTTCGGCGGATTAGCAATCAGCCCCAGCATTTT. Translating gives CTSSLRRISNQPQHF.

CDR3 loop: CASRGYSGETYNEQFF. The CDR3 DNA sequence: TGTGCCAGCAGGGGGTACTCCGGGGAGACCTACAATGAGCAGTTCTTC. The chain is built from TRBV28 and TRBJ2-1; D may be TRBD2 (5 bases). The CDR3 has 16 amino acids. Germline V gives CDR1 MDHEN, CDR2 SYDVKM. V lost 6 bases, J lost 2 bases, and 17 bases lay in between.

V is TRBV5-4 and J is TRBJ2-3; the D is unclear. CDR1 and CDR2 (germline): SGHNT, YYREEE (reference sequence). V gave up 1 base and J gave up 0 bases, with 9 bases separating them. The CDR3 consists of 15 residues. As DNA, the CDR3 is TGTGCCAGCAGCTTGTGGGCGGCTAGCACAGATACGCAGTATTTT. Amino acid sequence: CASSLWAASTDTQYF.

The CDR3, as DNA: TGTGCCAGCAGCCCTTGGACAGCCTCGGGCACTGAAGCTTTCTTT. It yields the protein CASSPWTASGTEAFF. The V gene is TRBV14, the J gene TRBJ1-1; tentatively, D is TRBD1 (6 bases). Per the germline V gene, CDR1 is SGHDN and CDR2 is FVKESK. This CDR3 region has 15 residues. Trimming took off 4 bases at V and 4 bases at J, with 16 bases between the two ends.

V usage is TRBV29-1 and J usage is TRBJ1-2; 7 bases match TRBD1. From germline, CDR1 is SQVTM and CDR2 ANQGSEA. The CDR3 is made up of 13 amino acids. V trimming: 4 bases; J trimming: 8 bases; junction bases outside the gene matches: 10. The CDR3 DNA sequence: TGCAGCGTTGCCACAGGGGTCCAGACGGGCTACACCTTC. Its translation is CSVATGVQTGYTF.

A single count supports this clone. The J gene is TRBJ1-5, the V gene TRBV6-1, with a weak D call TRBD1 (6 bases). V was shortened by 6 bases and J by 3 bases, with 12 bases between the two germline ends. The CDR3 has 14 residues. Per germline, CDR1 MNHNS and CDR2 SASEGT. The CDR3 DNA is TGTGCCAGCAGAACTAGGGGGACCAATCAGCCCCAGCATTTT. Its translation: CASRTRGTNQPQHF.